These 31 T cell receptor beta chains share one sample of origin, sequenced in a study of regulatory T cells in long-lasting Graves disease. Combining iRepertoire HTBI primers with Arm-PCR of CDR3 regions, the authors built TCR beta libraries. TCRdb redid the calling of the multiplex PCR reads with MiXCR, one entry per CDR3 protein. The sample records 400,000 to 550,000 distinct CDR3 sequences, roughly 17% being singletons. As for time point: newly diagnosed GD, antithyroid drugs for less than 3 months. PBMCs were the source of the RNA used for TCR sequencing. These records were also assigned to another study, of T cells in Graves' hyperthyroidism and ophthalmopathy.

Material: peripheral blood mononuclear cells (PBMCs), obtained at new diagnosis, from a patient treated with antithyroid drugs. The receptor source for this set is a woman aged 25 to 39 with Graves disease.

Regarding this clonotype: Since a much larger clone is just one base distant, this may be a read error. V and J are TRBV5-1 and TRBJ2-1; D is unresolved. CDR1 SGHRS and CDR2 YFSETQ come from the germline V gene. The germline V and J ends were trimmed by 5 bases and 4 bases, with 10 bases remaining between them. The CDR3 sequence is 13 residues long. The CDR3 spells CASRSAGYNEQFF. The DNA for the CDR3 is TGCGCCAGCAGGTCGGCCGGTTACAATGAGCAGTTCTTC.

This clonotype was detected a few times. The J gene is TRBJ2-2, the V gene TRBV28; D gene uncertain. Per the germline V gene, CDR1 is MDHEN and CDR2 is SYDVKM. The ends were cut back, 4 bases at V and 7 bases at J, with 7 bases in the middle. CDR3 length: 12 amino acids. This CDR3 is CASSSGFGELFF. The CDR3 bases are TGTGCCAGCAGTTCTGGGTTCGGGGAGCTGTTTTTT.

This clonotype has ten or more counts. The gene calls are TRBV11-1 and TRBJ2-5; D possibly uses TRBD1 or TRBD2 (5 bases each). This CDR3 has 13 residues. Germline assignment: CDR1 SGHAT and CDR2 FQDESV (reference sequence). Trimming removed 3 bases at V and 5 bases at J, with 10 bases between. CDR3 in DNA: TGTGCCAGCAGCTTGTTGAGGGACGAGACCCAGTACTTC. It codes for CASSLLRDETQYF.

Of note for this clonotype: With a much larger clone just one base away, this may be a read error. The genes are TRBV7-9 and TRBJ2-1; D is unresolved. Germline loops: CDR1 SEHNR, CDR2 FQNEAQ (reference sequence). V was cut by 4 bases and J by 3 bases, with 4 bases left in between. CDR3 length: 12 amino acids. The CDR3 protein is CASSSYYNEQFF. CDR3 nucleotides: TGTGCCAGCAGCTCCTACTACAATGAGCAGTTCTTC.

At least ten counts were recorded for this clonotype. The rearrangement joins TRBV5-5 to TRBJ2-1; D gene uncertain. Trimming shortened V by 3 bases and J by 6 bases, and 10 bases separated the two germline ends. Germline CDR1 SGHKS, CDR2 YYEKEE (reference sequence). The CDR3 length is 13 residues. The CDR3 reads CASSYQSGNEQFF. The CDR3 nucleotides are TGTGCCAGCAGCTACCAGTCGGGCAATGAGCAGTTCTTC.

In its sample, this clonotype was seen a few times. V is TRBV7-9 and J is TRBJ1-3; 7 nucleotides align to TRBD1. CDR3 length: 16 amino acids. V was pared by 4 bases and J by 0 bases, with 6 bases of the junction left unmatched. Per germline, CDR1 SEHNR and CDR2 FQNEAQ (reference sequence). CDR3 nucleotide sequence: TGTGCCAGCAGCTCCCCGACAGGGATCTCTGGAAACACCATATATTTT. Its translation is CASSSPTGISGNTIYF.

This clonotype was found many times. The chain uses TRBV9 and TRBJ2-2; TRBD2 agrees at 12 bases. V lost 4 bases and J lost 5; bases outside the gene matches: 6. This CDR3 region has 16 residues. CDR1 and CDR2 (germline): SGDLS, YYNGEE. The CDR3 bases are TGTGCCAGCAGCACGACTAGCGGGAGAGGAACCGGGGAGCTGTTTTTT. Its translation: CASSTTSGRGTGELFF.

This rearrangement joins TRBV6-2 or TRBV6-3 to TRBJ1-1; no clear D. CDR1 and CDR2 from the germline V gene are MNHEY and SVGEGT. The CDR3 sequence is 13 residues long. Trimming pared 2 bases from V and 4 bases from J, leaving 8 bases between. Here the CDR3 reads CASSYIRGTEAFF. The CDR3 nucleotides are TGTGCCAGCAGTTACATCCGGGGCACTGAAGCTTTCTTT.

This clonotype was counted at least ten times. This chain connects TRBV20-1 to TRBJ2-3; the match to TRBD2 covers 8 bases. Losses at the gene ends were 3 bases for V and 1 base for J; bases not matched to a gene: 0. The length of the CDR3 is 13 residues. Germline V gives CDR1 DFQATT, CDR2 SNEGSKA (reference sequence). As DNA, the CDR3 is TGCAGTGCTAGCGGGAGGGGCACAGATACGCAGTATTTT. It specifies CSASGRGTDTQYF.

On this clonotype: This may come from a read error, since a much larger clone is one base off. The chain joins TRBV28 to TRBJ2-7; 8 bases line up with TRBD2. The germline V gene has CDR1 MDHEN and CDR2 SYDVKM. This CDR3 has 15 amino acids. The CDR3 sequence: CASSLNLAGSHEQYF. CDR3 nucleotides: TGTGCCAGCAGTTTAAATCTAGCGGGCTCCCACGAGCAGTACTTC.

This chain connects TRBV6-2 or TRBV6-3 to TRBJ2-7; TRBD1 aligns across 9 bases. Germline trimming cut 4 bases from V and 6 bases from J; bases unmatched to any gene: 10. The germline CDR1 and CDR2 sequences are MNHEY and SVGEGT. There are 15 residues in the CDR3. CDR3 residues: CASSSTGTGKPEQYF. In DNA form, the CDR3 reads TGTGCCAGCAGTTCCACCGGGACAGGGAAACCCGAGCAGTACTTC.

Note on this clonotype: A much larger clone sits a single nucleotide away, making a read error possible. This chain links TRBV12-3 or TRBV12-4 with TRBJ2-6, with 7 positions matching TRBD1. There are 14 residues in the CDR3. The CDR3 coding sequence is TGTGCCGGCAGCAAGACAGGGCGGGCCAACGTCCTGACTTTC. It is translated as CAGSKTGRANVLTF.

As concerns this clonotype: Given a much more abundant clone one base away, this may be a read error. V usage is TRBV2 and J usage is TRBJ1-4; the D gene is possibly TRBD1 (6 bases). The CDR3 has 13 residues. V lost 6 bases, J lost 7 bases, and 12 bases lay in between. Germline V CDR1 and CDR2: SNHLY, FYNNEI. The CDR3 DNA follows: TGTGCCAGCAGGACAGGCCCGGGTGAAAAACTGTTTTTT. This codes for CASRTGPGEKLFF.

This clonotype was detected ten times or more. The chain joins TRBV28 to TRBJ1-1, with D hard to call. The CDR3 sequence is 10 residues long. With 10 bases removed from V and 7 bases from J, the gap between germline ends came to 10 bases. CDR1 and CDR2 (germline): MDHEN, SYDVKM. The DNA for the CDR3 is TGTGCCACCCTGTCGGGTGAAGCTTTCTTT. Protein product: CATLSGEAFF.

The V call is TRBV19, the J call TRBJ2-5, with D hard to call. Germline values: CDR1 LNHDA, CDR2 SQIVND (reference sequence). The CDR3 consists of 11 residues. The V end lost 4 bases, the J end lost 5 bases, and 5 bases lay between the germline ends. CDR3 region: CASSTLETQYF. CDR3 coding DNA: TGTGCCAGTAGTACGCTTGAGACCCAGTACTTC.

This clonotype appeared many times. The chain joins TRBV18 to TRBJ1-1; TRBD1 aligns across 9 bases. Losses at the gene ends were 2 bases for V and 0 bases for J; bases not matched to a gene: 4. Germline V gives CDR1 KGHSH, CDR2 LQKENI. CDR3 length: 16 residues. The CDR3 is CASSPVDRGVNTEAFF. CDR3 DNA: TGTGCCAGCTCACCAGTAGACAGGGGGGTGAACACTGAAGCTTTCTTT. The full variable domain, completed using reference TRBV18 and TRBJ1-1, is NAGVMQNPRHLVRRRGQEARLRCSPMKGHSHVYWYRQLPEEGLKFMVYLQKENIIDESGMPKERFSAEFPKEGPSILRIQQVVRGDSAAYFCASSPVDRGVNTEAFFGQGTRLTVV.

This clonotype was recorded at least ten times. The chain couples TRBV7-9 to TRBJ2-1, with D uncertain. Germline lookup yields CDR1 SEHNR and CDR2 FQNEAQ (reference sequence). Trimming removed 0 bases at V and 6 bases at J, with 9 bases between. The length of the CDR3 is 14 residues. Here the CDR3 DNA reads TGTGCCAGCAGCTTAGCGCAAGGAGCCAATGAGCAGTTCTTC. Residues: CASSLAQGANEQFF. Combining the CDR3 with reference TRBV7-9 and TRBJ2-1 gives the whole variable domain DTGVSQNPRHKITKRGQNVTFRCDPISEHNRLYWYRQTLGQGPEFLTYFQNEAQLEKSRLLSDRFSAERPKGSFSTLEIQRTEQGDSAMYLCASSLAQGANEQFFGPGTRLTVL.

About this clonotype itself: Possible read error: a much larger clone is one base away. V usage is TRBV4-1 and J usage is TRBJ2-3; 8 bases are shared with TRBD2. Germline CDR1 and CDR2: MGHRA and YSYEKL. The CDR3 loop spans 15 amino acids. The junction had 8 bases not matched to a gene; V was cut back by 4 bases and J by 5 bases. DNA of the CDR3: TGCGCCAGCAGCCTATACGGGAGGGGGGTAGATACGCAGTATTTT. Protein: CASSLYGRGVDTQYF.

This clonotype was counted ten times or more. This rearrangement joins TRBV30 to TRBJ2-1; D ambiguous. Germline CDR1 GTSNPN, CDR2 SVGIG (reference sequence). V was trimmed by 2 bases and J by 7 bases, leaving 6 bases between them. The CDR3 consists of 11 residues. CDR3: CAWSNQNEQFF. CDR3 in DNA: TGTGCCTGGAGTAACCAGAATGAGCAGTTCTTC.

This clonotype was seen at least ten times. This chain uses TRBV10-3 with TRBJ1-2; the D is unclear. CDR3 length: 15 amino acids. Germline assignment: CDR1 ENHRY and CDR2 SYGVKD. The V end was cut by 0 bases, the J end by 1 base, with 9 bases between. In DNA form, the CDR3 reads TGTGCCATCAGTGAGTCGGTACAACGTAACTATGGCTACACCTTC. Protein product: CAISESVQRNYGYTF.

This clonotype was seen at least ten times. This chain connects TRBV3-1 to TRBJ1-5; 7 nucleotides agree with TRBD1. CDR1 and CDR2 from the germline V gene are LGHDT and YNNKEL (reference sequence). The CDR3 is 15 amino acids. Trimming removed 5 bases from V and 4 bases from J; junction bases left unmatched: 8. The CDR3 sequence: CASSDRQGPNQPQHF. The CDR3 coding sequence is TGTGCCAGCAGCGACAGACAGGGCCCTAATCAGCCCCAGCATTTT. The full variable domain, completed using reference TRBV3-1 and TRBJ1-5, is DTAVSQTPKYLVTQMGNDKSIKCEQNLGHDTMYWYKQDSKKFLKIMFSYNNKELIINETVPNRFSPKSPDKAHLNLHINSLELGDSAVYFCASSDRQGPNQPQHFGDGTRLSIL.

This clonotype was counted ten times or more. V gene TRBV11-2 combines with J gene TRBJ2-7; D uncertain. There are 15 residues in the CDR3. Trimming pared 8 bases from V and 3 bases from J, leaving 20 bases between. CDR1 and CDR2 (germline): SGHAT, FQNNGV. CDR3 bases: TGTGCCAGCTCCCCCGGCTCCTCCCTAAACTACGAGCAGTACTTC. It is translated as CASSPGSSLNYEQYF.

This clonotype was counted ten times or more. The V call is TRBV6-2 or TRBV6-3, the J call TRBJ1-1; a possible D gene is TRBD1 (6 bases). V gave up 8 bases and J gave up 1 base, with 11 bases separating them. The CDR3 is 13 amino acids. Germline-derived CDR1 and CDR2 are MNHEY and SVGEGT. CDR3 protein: CASRPGQNTEAFF. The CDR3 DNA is TGTGCCAGCCGTCCGGGACAGAACACTGAAGCTTTCTTT.

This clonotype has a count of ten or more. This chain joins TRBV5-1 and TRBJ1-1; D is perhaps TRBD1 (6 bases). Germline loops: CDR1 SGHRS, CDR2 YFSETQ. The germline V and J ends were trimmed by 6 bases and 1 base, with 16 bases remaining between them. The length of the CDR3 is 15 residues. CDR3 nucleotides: TGCGCCAGCACCCTCGAGACAGGAGGGAACACTGAAGCTTTCTTT. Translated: CASTLETGGNTEAFF.

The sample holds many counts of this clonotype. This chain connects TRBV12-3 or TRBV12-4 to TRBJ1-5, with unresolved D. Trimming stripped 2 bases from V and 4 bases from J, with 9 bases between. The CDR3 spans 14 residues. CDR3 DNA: TGTGCCAGCAGTTTAATCCAGTATAATCAGCCCCAGCATTTT. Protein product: CASSLIQYNQPQHF.

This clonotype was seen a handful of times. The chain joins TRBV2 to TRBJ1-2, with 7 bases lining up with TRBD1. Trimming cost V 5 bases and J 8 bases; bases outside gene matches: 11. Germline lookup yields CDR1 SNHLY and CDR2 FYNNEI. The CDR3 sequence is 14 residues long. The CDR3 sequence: CASSIDREGGGYTF. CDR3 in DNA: TGTGCCAGCAGTATCGACAGGGAAGGTGGAGGCTACACCTTC.

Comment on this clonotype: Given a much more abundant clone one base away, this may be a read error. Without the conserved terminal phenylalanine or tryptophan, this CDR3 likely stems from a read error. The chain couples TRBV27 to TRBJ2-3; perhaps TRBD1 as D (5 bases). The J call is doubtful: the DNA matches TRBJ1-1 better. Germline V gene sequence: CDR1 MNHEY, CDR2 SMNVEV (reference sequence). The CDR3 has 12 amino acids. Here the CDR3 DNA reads TGTGCCAGCAGTCCCCAGGGCACTGAAGCTTTCCTT. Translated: CASSPQGTEAFL.

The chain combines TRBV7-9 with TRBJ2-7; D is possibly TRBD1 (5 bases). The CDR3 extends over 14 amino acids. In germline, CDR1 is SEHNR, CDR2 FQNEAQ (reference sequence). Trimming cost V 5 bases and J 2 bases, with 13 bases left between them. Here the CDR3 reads CASSPPGFAYEQYF. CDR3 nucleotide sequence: TGTGCCAGCAGCCCCCCAGGGTTTGCCTACGAGCAGTACTTC.

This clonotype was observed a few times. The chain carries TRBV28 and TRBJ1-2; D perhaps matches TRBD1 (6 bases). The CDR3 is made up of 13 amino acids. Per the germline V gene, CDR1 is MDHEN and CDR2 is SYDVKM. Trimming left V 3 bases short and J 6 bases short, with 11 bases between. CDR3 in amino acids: CASSFLTGNGYTF. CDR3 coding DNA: TGTGCCAGCAGTTTTTTAACAGGGAATGGCTACACCTTC.

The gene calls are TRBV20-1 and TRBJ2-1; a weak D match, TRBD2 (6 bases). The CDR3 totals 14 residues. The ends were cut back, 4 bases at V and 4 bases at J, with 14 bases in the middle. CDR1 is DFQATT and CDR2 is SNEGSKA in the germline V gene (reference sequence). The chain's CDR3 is CSAMDYPPYNEQFF. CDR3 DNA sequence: TGCAGTGCTATGGACTACCCACCGTACAATGAGCAGTTCTTC.

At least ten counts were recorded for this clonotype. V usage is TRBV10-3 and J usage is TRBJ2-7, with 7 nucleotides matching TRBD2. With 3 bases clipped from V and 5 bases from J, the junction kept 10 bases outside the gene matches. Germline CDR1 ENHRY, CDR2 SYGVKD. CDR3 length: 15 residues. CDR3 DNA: TGTGCCATCAGTGACCCTATGGGGAGGGGCGACGAGCAGTACTTC. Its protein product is CAISDPMGRGDEQYF.